This T cell receptor (beta chain) was recovered during a study of blood T cell repertoires in COVID-19. Overall study: From T cells, B-cell-depleted T cells, or PBMCs came the material, which was cDNA or gDNA.

Germline V gene sequence: CDR1 ENHRY, CDR2 SYGVKD. V shed 5 bases, J shed 8 bases, and the junction held 6 bases outside the gene matches. There are 14 residues in the CDR3. In terms of age and location, participants ranged from roughly 18 to 95 years and lived in about 25 US areas. Assignments of participants to cohorts depended upon their own reported clinical history. Donors of Cohort 3 who recovered were those that had two negative PCRs, clearance, or symptom resolution. Libraries were prepared by immunoSEQ multiplex PCR; TCRdb keeps only in-frame clonotypes and omits some of them. The sample yields just over 350,000 clones, about 90% seen once.

Sequences were obtained from PBMCs or T cells enriched from blood (not recorded which). This sequence originates from a woman in her thirties who had recovered from COVID-19. The V call is TRBV10-3, the J call TRBJ2-2; 9 bases align to TRBD1. As DNA, the CDR3 is TGTGCCATCAGTAACAGGGGGCAGGGAGGGGAGCTGTTTTTT. Amino acids: CAISNRGQGGELFF.